This T cell receptor beta chain stems from a study of blood T cell repertoires in COVID-19. Study context: Both acute and convalescent COVID-19 samples were obtained from the United States, Italy and Spain. T cells, B-cell-depleted T cells, or PBMCs provided the cDNA or gDNA that served as material.

Germline CDR1 is SGHRS and CDR2 is YFSETQ. The CDR3 contains 13 residues. Trimming shortened V by 0 bases and J by 8 bases, and 11 bases separated the two germline ends. During active infection, Seattle patients enrolled and were then monitored through disease. In the source study's methods: Researchers report that nucleated cell counts were estimated from reference gene primer amplification. Here immunoSEQ multiplex PCR was the method, and the copy in TCRdb shows in-frame clones only, minus some. V and J calls plus clone size are reproduced from that table; the DNA served to infer D and trimming. Of approximately 440,000 clones in the sample, roughly 88% were seen once. A word on this clone: The sample has other DNA sequences that encode this CDR3 too.

Material: peripheral blood. This receptor was obtained from a woman between 45 and 65 years old with COVID-19, enrolled during active disease. The V gene is TRBV5-1, the J gene TRBJ1-2, with a weak D call TRBD1 (5 bases). The CDR3 sequence is CASSLGGGDGYTF. The CDR3 region has the DNA TGCGCCAGCAGCTTGGGGGGAGGGGACGGCTACACCTTC.